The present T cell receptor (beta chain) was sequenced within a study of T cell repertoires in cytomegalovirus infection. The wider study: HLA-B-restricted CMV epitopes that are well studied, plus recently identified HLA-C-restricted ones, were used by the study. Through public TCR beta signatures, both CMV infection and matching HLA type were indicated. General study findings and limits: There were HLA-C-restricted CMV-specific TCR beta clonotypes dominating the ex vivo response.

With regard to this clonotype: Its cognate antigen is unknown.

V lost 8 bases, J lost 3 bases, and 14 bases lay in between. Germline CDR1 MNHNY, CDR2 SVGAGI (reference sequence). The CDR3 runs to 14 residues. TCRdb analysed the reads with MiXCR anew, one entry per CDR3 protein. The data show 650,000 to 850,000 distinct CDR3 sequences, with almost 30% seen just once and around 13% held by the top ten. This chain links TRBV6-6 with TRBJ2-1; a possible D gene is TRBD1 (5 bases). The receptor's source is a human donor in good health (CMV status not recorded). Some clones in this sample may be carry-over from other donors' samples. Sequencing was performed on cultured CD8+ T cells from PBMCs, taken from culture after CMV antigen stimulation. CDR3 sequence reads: CASGNPTDYNEQFF. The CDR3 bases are TGTGCCAGCGGGAACCCGACAGACTACAATGAGCAGTTCTTC.